The source of this T cell receptor beta chain is a study of blood T cell repertoires in COVID-19. Study overall: Samples taken during acute and convalescent COVID-19 were collected in the United States, Italy and Spain. Sample material is recorded as cDNA or gDNA derived from T cells, B-cell-depleted T cells, or PBMCs.

Enrolled during active infection, Seattle patients were then followed longitudinally. Authors' processing steps: Using reference gene primer amplification, nucleated cell counts were estimated. Clones were read by immunoSEQ multiplex PCR, and TCRdb kept only the in-frame ones, dropping some. V and J calls plus clone size are reproduced from that table; the DNA served to infer D and trimming. Of 180,000 or so clones listed, 80% to 85% are singletons. Per the germline V gene, CDR1 is SGHKS and CDR2 is YYEKEE (reference sequence). V lost 4 bases to trimming and J lost 3 bases; unmatched junction nucleotides: 6. The CDR3 consists of 14 residues.

The TCR was taken from a woman in her sixties or seventies with COVID-19, enrolled during active disease. This sequence joins TRBV5-5 and TRBJ1-2; 7 bases agree with TRBD1. Sequenced material: peripheral blood. CDR3: CASSQNQGDYGYTF. CDR3 sequence (DNA): TGTGCCAGCAGCCAGAATCAGGGGGACTATGGCTACACCTTC.